Listed here is a single T cell receptor beta chain. Antigen: not known. Germline V CDR1 and CDR2: LNHDA, SQIVND (reference sequence). The CDR3 contains 13 residues. The junction had 4 bases not matched to a gene; V was cut back by 7 bases and J by 1 base. This sample stems from a study of B cell selection in AIRE deficiency. Sequenced by immunoSEQ multiplex PCR; TCRdb stores in-frame clones only, minus some. The table lists some 25,000 clones, approximately 92% of them singletons. The regulatory T cell sort gate was CD4+CD25hiCD127low/negative. Study-wide findings and caveats: Of some 4,000 shared Treg TCRbeta sequences, about 32% were healthy-donor-only and about 9.1% patient-only.

Sequenced: CD4+CD25+ Tregs sorted from PBMCs. The clonotype comes from a human donor in good health. This chain uses TRBV19 with TRBJ2-7, with 7 positions matching TRBD1. CDR3 amino acids: CASTGTASYEQYF. The CDR3 DNA follows: TGTGCCAGTACCGGGACAGCATCCTACGAGCAGTACTTC. The full variable domain, its missing parts supplied by reference TRBV19 and TRBJ2-7, is DGGITQSPKYLFRKEGQNVTLSCEQNLNHDAMYWYRQDPGQGLRLIYYSQIVNDFQKGDIAEGYSVSREKKESFPLTVTSAQKNPTAFYLCASTGTASYEQYFGPGTRLTVT.